The 6 T cell receptor beta chains given below trace back to one sample, sequenced in a study of blood T cell repertoires in COVID-19. TCRdb's copy holds only in-frame clones and misses some; the assay was immunoSEQ multiplex PCR. The sample records tens of thousands of clones, around three quarters being singletons. Sequenced input: peripheral blood. Source of these receptors: a human donor in a cohort sampled during active COVID-19.

The chain carries TRBV7-3 and TRBJ2-5; no clear D gene. CDR1 SGHTA and CDR2 FQGTGA come from the germline V gene. This CDR3 comprises 13 residues. Trimming stripped 5 bases from V and 3 bases from J, with 10 bases between. CDR3 coding DNA: TGTGCCAGCAGCGCGGTCCATAAAGAGACCCAGTACTTC. Translating gives CASSAVHKETQYF.

The CDR3 spells CASSSVYPPHTQYF. The DNA for the CDR3 is TGTGCCAGCAGTTCCGTCTACCCCCCGCATACGCAGTATTTT. The V and J genes are TRBV6-5 and TRBJ2-3; no definite D call. The CDR3 spans 14 residues. Germline CDR1 reads MNHEY; CDR2 reads SVGAGI. Trimming took off 4 bases at V and 7 bases at J, with 15 bases between the two ends.

This chain connects TRBV6-5 to TRBJ1-2; tentative D call: TRBD1 (6 bases). The CDR3 spans 12 residues. Germline V lookup: CDR1 MNHEY, CDR2 SVGAGI. The V end lost 9 bases, the J end lost 8 bases, and 16 bases lay between the germline ends. CDR3 loop: CASNDRRRGYTF. In DNA form, the CDR3 reads TGTGCCAGTAACGACAGGCGTCGAGGCTACACCTTC.

CDR3 DNA sequence: TGTGCCATCAGTGAGCCGGGACAGGGCCACTATGGCTACACCTTC. It encodes CAISEPGQGHYGYTF. This chain links TRBV10-3 with TRBJ1-2, with 9 bases lining up with TRBD1. V lost 2 bases to trimming and J lost 3 bases; unmatched junction nucleotides: 4. Looked up from germline, CDR1 is ENHRY and CDR2 is SYGVKD. The CDR3 loop spans 15 amino acids.

This clone was found once. The V call is TRBV9, the J call TRBJ2-1; 13 bases fit TRBD2. Per germline, CDR1 SGDLS and CDR2 YYNGEE. J was trimmed by 7 bases and V by 4 bases; bases with no gene match: 8. This CDR3 is built from 16 residues. CDR3 loop: CASSPRGTSGINEQFF. In DNA form, the CDR3 reads TGTGCCAGCAGCCCCCGAGGGACTAGCGGGATAAATGAGCAGTTCTTC.

V and J are TRBV28 and TRBJ2-3, with 9 bases fitting TRBD2. Losses at the gene ends were 6 bases for V and 2 bases for J; bases not matched to a gene: 3. This CDR3 region has 14 residues. Germline CDR1 is MDHEN and CDR2 is SYDVKM. CDR3 amino acids: CASRRTSVTDTQYF. The CDR3 coding sequence is TGTGCCAGCAGACGGACTAGCGTCACAGATACGCAGTATTTT. Complete variable domain (other parts from reference TRBV28 and TRBJ2-3): DVKVTQSSRYLVKRTGEKVFLECVQDMDHENMFWYRQDPGLGLRLIYFSYDVKMKEKGDIPEGYSVSREKKERFSLILESASTNQTSMYLCASRRTSVTDTQYFGPGTRLTVL.